Listed below are T cell receptor beta chains from one sample, sequenced in a study of monozygotic twins with inflammatory bowel disease. Each CDR3 protein gets one entry in TCRdb, which reprocessed the 5' RACE reads and gives no DNA. The sample includes 400,000 to 500,000 distinct CDR3 sequences. The sequencing input was blood. These receptor sequences come from a human donor with ulcerative colitis or Crohn's disease, or a healthy co-twin of an affected twin (not recorded which). Each CDR3 is given with its conserved first and last residue.

TRBJ2-7 TRBV7-9 CASSFDPGRNYEQYF
TRBJ1-5 TRBV6-1 CASRGQGASNQPQHF
TRBJ1-3 TRBV29-1 CSFAGVSGNTIYF
TRBJ2-7 TRBV5-4 CASSSPRDRGSEQYF
TRBJ2-2 TRBV7-6 CASSSSVAGGRVTGELFF
TRBJ2-1 TRBV20-1 CSANKQGAGYNEQFF
TRBJ2-5 TRBV5-1 CASSSDREGETQYF
TRBJ1-2 TRBV21-1 CASSKKGGRKNNYGYTF
TRBJ2-7 TRBV12-3/TRBV12-4 CASTDRNPSYEQYF
TRBJ1-1 TRBV28 CASSPYNREGAFF
TRBJ1-1 TRBV7-2 CASSSPGITNTEAFF
TRBJ1-6 TRBV7-9 CASSPRAGNSPLHF
TRBJ2-2 TRBV5-1 CASSSTHGQYTGELFF
TRBJ1-3 TRBV20-1 CSASRRRESGNTIYF
TRBJ2-2 TRBV10-2 CASSEPGLLPGELFF
TRBJ2-1 TRBV20-1 CSASRGAPADEQFF
TRBJ1-6 TRBV27 CASSPRGLAGSYNSPLHF